This T cell receptor beta chain derives from a study of synovial regulatory T cells in juvenile arthritis (dated by TCRdb to between 2014 and 2016). The study in broad terms: Among sequenced patients, a few were therapy-naive, one received methotrexate plus infliximab, over five received methotrexate, and one had no treatment information. Treg and Teff subsets from ten or so JIA patients with active disease were included in the TCR repertoire comparisons. The study compared the TCRbeta CDR3 repertoires of blood iaTreg cells, other blood Treg cells and synovial fluid Treg cells taken from matched patient samples. Effector T cell subsets were also sequenced in this cohort for comparisons, but the Treg dataset alone covers only blood and synovial fluid Treg cells.

Study-wide findings and limitations: iaTreg TCR repertoires were largely private across patients and partially overlapped with synovial Teff and blood CPL repertoires. Synovial Treg cells shared more CDR3 sequences with iaTreg cells than with other blood Treg cells; Chao-Jaccard similarity confirmed closer relation. Lower TCR diversity was observed in blood iaTreg cells than in other blood Treg cells, consistent with antigen-driven expansion.

A remark on this clone: Its antigen specificity is not known.

Libraries were made using the immunoSEQ multiplex PCR assay. TCRbeta CDR3 sequencing was performed by Adaptive Biotechnologies. The published analysis was carried out like this. Repertoire similarity was assessed with the Chao-modified Jaccard index and with the median clonotype overlap from 200 random subsamples of equal sample size. The similarity analyses were run on either productive nucleotide sequences or amino acid sequences translated in silico. Hierarchical clustering with single linkage and t-SNE based on Chao-modified Jaccard distances were applied for the comparison of repertoires. After normalising for sample size, the researchers measured repertoire diversity with the Renyi index across a range of alpha values. As stored in TCRdb, this immuneACCESS dataset retains in-frame rearrangements with V and J assigned. A fraction of the clones does not appear; measured against another copy, unresolved V genes explain less than half of the discrepancy, and the remainder lacks a known reason. V and J calls and clone size are as listed in that table; D and trimming were resolved from the DNA. This sample's table lists 8,000 to 10,000 clones. The ten largest clones represent approximately 0.35% of the sample.

The donors for the TCR repertoire analysis were approximately 11 juvenile idiopathic arthritis patients with active disease who had not reached inactive disease, of whom 3 were polyarticular and 8 were oligoarticular. The median age of the TCR-sequenced patients was over 10 years (range roughly 2.3-25), and their median disease duration was approximately seven years (range 0.2-19.1). Samples for TCR repertoire analysis came from two centres in Italy. Peripheral blood mononuclear cells were isolated by Histopaque-1077 density gradient and cryopreserved in around 90% FCS with roughly 10% DMSO. Per the germline V gene, SGHNT is the CDR1 and YENEEA is the CDR2. Including the terminal cysteine and phenylalanine, the CDR3 comprises 12 residues. The record lacks a DNA sequence.

Recombination linked TRBV11-3 to TRBJ2-1; the D call from TCRdb, TRBD2, cannot be confirmed without DNA. Sequencing was carried out using Treg cells from blood. Read against the paper, the sample's cell subset or site label means: remaining (HLA-DR-negative) circulating blood Treg cells. This TCR derives from a donor younger than 30 with juvenile idiopathic arthritis. The CDR3 reads CASSLDGLEQFF.